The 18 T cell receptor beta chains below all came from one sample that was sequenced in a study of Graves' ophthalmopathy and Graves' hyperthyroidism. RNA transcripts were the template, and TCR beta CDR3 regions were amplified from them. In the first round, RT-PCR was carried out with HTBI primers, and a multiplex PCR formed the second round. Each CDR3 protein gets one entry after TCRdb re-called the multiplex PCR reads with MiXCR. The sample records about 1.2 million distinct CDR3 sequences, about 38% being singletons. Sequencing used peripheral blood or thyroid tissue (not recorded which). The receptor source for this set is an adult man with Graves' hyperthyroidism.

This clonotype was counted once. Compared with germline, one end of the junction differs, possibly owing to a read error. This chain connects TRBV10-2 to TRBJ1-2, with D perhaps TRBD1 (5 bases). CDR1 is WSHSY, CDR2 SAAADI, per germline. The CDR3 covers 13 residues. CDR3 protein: CAIRTGVGYGYTF. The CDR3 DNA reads TGTGCCATCAGAACAGGAGTCGGTTATGGCTACACCTTC.

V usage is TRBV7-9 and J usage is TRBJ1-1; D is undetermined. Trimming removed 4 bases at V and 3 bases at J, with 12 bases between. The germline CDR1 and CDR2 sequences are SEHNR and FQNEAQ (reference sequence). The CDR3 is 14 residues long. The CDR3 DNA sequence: TGTGCCAGCAGCTCCCCCCCAAATGACACTGAAGCTTTCTTT. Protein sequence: CASSSPPNDTEAFF.

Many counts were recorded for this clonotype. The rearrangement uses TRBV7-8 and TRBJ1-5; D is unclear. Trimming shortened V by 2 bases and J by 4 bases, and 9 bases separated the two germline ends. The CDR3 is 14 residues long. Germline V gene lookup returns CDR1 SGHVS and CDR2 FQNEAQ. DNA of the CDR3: TGTGCCAGCAGCTTACAGGCAGCTAATCAGCCCCAGCATTTT. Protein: CASSLQAANQPQHF.

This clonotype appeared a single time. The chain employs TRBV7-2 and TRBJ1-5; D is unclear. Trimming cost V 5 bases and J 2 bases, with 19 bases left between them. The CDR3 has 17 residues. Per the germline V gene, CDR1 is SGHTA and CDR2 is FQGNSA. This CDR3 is CASSPIEGIVGNQPQHF. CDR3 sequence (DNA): TGTGCCAGCAGCCCGATCGAGGGTATCGTTGGCAATCAGCCCCAGCATTTT.

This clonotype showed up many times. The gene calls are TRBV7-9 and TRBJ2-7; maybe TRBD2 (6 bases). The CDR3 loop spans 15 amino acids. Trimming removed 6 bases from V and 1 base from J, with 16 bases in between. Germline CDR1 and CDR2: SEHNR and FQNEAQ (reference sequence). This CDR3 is CASSPPGGSSYEQYF. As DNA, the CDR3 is TGTGCCAGCAGTCCCCCCGGGGGATCTTCCTACGAGCAGTACTTC.

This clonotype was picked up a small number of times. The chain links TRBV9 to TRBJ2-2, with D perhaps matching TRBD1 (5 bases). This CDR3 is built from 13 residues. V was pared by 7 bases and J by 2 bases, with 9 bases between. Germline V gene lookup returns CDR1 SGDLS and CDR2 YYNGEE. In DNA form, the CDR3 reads TGTGCCAGCCAAGGGGCCAACACCGGGGAGCTGTTTTTT. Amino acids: CASQGANTGELFF.

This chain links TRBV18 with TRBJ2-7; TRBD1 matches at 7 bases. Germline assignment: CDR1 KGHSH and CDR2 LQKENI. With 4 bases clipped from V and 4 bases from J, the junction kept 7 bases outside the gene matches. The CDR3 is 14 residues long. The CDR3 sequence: CASSRTGALYEQYF. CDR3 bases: TGTGCCAGCTCACGAACAGGGGCTCTGTACGAGCAGTACTTC.

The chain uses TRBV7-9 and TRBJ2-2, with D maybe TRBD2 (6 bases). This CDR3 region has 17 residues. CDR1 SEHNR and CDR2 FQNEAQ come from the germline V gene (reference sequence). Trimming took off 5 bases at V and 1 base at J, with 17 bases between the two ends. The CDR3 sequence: CASSPIWRGENTGELFF. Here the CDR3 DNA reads TGTGCCAGCAGCCCTATCTGGCGCGGGGAGAACACCGGGGAGCTGTTTTTT.

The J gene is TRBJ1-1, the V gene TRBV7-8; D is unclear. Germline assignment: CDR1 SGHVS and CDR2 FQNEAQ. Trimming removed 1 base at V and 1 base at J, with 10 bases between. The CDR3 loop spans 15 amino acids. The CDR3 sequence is CASSLVRVENTEAFF. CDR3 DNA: TGTGCCAGCAGCTTAGTTAGGGTCGAGAACACTGAAGCTTTCTTT. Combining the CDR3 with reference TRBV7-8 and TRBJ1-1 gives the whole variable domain GAGVSQSPRYKVAKRGQDVALRCDPISGHVSLFWYQQALGQGPEFLTYFQNEAQLDKSGLPSDRFFAERPEGSVSTLKIQRTQQEDSAVYLCASSLVRVENTEAFFGQGTRLTVV.

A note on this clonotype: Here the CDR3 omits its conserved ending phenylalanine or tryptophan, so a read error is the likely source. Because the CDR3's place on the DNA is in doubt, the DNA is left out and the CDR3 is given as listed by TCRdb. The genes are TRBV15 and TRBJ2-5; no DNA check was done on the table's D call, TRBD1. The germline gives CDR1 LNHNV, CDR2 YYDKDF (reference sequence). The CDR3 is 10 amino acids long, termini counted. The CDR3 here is CATSRGVPVQ.

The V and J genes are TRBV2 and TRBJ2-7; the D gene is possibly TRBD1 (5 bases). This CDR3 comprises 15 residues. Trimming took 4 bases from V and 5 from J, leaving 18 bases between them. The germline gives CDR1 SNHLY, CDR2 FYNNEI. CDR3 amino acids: CASSAAGQGLNEQYF. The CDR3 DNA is TGTGCCAGCAGTGCCGCCGGGCAGGGATTGAACGAGCAGTACTTC.

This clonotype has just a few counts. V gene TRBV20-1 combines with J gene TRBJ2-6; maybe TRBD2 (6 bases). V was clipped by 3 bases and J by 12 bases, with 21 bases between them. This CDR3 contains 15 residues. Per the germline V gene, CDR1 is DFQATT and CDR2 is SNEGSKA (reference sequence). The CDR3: CSASSKEGSPGVLTF. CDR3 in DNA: TGCAGTGCTAGTTCCAAGGAGGGTTCCCCTGGCGTCCTGACTTTC.

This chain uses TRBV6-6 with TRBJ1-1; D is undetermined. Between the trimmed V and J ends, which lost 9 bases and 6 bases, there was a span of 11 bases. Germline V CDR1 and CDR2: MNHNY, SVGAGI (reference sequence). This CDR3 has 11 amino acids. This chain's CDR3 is CASERASEAFF. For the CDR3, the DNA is TGTGCCAGTGAGAGGGCTTCTGAAGCTTTCTTT.

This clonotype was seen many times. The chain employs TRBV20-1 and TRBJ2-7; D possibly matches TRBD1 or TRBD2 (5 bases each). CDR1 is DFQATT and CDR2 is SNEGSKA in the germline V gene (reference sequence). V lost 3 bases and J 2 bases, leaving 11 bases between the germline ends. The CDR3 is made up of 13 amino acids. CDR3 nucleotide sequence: TGCAGTGCTAGGAGAAGGGACCCCTACGAGCAGTACTTC. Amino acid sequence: CSARRRDPYEQYF.

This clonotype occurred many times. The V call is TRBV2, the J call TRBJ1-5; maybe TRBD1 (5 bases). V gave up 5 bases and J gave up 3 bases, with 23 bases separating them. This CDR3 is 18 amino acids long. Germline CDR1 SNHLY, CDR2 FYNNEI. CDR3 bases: TGTGCCAGCAGTTGGGGCGGGACCCGATTTGACCTCAATCAGCCCCAGCATTTT. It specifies CASSWGGTRFDLNQPQHF.

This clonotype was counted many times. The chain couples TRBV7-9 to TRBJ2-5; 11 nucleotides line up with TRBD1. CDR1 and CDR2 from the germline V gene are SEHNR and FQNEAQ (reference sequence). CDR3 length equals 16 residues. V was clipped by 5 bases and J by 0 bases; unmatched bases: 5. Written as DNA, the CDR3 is TGTGCCAGCAGCCCAACGGGACAGGGGGACCAAGAGACCCAGTACTTC. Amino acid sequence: CASSPTGQGDQETQYF.

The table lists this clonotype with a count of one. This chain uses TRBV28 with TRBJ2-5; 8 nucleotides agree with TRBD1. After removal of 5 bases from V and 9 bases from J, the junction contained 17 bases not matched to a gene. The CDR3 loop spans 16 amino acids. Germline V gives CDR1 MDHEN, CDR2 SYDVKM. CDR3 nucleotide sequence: TGTGCCAGCAGTGACCACAGGGGGTCTCCTCAGCCGGCCCAGTACTTC. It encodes CASSDHRGSPQPAQYF.

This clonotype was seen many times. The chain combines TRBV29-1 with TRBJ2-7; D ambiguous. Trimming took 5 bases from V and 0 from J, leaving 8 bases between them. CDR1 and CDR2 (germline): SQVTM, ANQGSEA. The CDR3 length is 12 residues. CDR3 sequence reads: CSVRAASYEQYF. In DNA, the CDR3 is TGCAGCGTTAGGGCAGCCTCCTACGAGCAGTACTTC.